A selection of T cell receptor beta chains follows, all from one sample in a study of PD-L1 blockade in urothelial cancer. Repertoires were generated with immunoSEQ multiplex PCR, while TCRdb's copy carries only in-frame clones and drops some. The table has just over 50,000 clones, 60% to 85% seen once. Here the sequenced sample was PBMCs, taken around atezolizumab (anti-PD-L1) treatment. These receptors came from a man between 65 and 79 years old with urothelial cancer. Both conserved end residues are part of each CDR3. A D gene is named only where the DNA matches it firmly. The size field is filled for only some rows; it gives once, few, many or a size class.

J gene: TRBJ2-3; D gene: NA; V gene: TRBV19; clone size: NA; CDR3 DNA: TGTGCCAGTTCCCCCGCGACAGATACGCAGTATTTT; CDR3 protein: CASSPATDTQYF
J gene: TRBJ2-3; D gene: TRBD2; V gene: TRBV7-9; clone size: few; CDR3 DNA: TGTGCCAGCAGCGGAGCGGGACTTTGGGAGACGCAGTATTTT; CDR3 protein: CASSGAGLWETQYF
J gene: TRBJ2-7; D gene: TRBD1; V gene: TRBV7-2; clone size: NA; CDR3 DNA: TGTGCCAGCAGCTCCTGGACAGGGGCCGTCTACGAGCAGTACTTC; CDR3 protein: CASSSWTGAVYEQYF
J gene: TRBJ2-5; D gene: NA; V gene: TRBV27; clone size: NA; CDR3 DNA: TGTGCCAGCAGTCGTGTCTCGTGGACAGATAAAGAGACCCAGTACTTC; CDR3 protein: CASSRVSWTDKETQYF
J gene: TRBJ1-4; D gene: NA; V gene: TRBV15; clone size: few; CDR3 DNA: TGTGCCACCAGCAGGGGACTCGGACCTTCCCATGAAAAACTGTTTTTT; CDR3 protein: CATSRGLGPSHEKLFF
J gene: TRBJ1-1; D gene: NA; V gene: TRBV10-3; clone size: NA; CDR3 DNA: TGTGCCATCAGTACCGGGGGGAGACAGGTGATCTCTGAAGCTTTCTTT; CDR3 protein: CAISTGGRQVISEAFF
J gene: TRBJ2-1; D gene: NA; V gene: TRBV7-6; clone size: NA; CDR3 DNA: TGTGCCAGCAGCACTAACGGGGGATCGGGTGAGCAGTTCTTC; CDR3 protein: CASSTNGGSGEQFF
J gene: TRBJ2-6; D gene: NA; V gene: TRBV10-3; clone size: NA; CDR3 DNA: TGTGCCATCGCGGGGCCCGGGGCCAACGTCCTGACTTTC; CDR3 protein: CAIAGPGANVLTF
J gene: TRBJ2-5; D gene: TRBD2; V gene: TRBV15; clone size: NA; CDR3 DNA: TGTGCCACCAGCATCCGGACTAGCGGGGTTCTCCAAGAGACCCAGTACTTC; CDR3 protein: CATSIRTSGVLQETQYF
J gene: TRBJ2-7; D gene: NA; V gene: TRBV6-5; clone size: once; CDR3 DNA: TGTGCCAGCAGTTACTCGTGGGTGGGGGGGCCCGACGAGCAGTACTTC; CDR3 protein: CASSYSWVGGPDEQYF
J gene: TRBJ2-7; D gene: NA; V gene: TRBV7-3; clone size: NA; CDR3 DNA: TGTGCCAGCAGCGCCAACCCAGGGGACGAGCAGTACTTC; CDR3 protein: CASSANPGDEQYF
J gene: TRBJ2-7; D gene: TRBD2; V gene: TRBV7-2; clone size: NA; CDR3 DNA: TGTGCCAGCAGCCCGAGGACTAGCGGGAGGAGTCGGTACGAGCAGTACTTC; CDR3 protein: CASSPRTSGRSRYEQYF
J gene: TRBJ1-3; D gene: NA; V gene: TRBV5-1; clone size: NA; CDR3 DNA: TGCGCCAGCAGCTCAGGGACACCTGGTGGATCAAGTACTGGAAACACCATATATTTT; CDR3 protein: CASSSGTPGGSSTGNTIYF
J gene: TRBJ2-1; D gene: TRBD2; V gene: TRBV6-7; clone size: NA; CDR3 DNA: TGTGCCAGCAGTTTCTCAGACCCTAGCGGGGGGCACAATGAGCAGTTCTTC; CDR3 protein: CASSFSDPSGGHNEQFF
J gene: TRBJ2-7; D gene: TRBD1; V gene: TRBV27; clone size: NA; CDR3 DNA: TGTGCCAGCAGTTCGGGACAGCTCGCCATTGACGAGCAGTACTTC; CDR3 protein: CASSSGQLAIDEQYF
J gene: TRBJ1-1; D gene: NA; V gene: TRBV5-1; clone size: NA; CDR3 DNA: TGCGCCAGCAGCTTGGGTCCGGGGGTGAACACTGAAGCTTTCTTT; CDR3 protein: CASSLGPGVNTEAFF
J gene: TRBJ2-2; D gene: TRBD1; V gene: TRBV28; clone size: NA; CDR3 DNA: TGTGCCAGCCGGACAGGGGGTAACACCGGGGAGCTGTTTTTT; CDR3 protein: CASRTGGNTGELFF
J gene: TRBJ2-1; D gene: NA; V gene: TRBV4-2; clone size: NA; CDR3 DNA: TGTGCCAGCAGCCCCAGGACCGGGGGCTCCTACAATGAGCAGTTCTTC; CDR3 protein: CASSPRTGGSYNEQFF
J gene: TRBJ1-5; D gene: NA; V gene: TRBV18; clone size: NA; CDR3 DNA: TGTGCCAGCTCATTAGGCTGGAGTCAGCCCCAGCATTTT; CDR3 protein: CASSLGWSQPQHF
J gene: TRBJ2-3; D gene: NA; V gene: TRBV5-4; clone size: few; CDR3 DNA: TGTGCCAGCAGCTTCCCGAGGGGGGGCGCCAGGAGCACAGATACGCAGTATTTT; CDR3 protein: CASSFPRGGARSTDTQYF
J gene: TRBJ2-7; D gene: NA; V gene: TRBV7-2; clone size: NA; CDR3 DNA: TGTGCCAGCAGCTTAGACCAGGGGTCCTACGAGCAGTACTTC; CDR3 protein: CASSLDQGSYEQYF
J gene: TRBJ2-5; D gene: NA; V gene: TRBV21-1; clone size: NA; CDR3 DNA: TGTGCCAGCAGCGTAAGCGCCGAGACCCAGTACTTC; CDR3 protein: CASSVSAETQYF
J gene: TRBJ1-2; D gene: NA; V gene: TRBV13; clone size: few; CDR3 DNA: TGTGCCAGCAGCTTAGGCCTTTCCCACAGGGGCTACACCTTC; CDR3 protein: CASSLGLSHRGYTF
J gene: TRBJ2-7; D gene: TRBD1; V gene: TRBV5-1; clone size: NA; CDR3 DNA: TGCGCCAGCAGCCCTGATAGGGACAGGGGGAAGAGGGAGTTC; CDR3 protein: CASSPDRDRGKREF
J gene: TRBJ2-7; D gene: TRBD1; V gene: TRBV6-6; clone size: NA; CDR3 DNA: TGTGCCAGCAGTTACTCGAGGGGGCCCGGCGAAAGTTTGCACTTC; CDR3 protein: CASSYSRGPGESLHF
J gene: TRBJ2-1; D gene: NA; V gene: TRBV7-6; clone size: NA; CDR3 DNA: TGTGCCAGCAGCAGAGGGCCCGAGCGGTCCTACAATGAGCAGTTCTTC; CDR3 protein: CASSRGPERSYNEQFF
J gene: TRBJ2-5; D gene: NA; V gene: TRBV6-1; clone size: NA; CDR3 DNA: TGTGCCAGCAGTGCGCGAGGAAGGGAGACCCAGTACTTC; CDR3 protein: CASSARGRETQYF
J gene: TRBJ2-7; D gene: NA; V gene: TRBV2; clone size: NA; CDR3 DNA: TGTGCCAGCAAATTTGCCCCGCGGGGTAGCTACGAGCAGTACTTC; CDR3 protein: CASKFAPRGSYEQYF
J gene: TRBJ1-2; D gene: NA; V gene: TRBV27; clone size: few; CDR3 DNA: TGTGCCAGCAGTCTGAGGGGGAACGATGGCTACACCTTC; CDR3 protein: CASSLRGNDGYTF
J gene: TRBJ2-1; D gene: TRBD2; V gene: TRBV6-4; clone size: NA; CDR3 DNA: TGTGCCAGCAGTGAATTTGCGGGGGGGCCTCAGTTCTTC; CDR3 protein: CASSEFAGGPQFF
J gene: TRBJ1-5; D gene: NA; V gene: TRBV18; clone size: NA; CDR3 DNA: TGTGCCAGCTCAGAAACAGGGTTTAGCAATCAGCCCCAGCATTTT; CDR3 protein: CASSETGFSNQPQHF
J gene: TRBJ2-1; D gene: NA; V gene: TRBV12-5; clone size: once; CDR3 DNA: TGTGCTAGTGGTTTGCCTCAACTAAACAATGAGCAGTTCTTC; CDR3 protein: CASGLPQLNNEQFF
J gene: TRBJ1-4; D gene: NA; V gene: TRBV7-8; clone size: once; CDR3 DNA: TGTGCCAGCAGCCTAGCAGCGGGGGGAGAAAAACTGTTTTTT; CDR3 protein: CASSLAAGGEKLFF
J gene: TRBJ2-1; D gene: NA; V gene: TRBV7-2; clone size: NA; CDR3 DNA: TGTGCCAGCAGCTTAGCTAGAGGGTTCGATGAGCAGTTCTTC; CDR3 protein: CASSLARGFDEQFF
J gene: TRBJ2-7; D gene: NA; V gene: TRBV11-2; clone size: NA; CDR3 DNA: TGTGCCAGCAGCTTAGGTTACTCGGGGGAGCAGTACTTC; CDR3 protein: CASSLGYSGEQYF
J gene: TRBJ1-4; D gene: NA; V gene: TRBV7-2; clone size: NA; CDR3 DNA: TGTGCCAGCAGCGTTACAGGGACACTTAGGGAAAAACTGTTTTTT; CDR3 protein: CASSVTGTLREKLFF
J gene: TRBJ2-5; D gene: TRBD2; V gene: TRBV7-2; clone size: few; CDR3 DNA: TGTGCCAGCAGGGCTACCGGACTAGCGGGAAAAGAGACCCAGTACTTC; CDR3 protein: CASRATGLAGKETQYF
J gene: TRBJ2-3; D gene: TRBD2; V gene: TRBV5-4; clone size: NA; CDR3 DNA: TGTGCCAGCAGCAGACTAGCGGGAGGGCTCTCTGGAGTAGATACGCAGTATTTT; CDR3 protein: CASSRLAGGLSGVDTQYF
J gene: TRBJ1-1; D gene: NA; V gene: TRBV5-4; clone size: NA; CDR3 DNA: TGTGCCAGCAGCGCCCCGGCCAGGGGTGGCCGAACTGAAGCTTTCTTT; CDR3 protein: CASSAPARGGRTEAFF
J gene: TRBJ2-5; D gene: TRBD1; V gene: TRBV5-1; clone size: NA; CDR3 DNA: TGCGCCAGCAGCTGGGACAGGGAGGGGGAGACCCAGTACTTC; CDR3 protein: CASSWDREGETQYF
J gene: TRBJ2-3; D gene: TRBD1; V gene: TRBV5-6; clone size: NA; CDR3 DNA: TGTGCCAGCAGCTTGGGGCTTTTAGGGACAGGGATCACAGATACGCAGTATTTT; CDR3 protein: CASSLGLLGTGITDTQYF
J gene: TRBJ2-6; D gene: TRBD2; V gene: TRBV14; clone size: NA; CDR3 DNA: TGTGCCAGCAGCCAAGTGGGAGGGTGGGGCTCTGGGGCCAACGTCCTGACTTTC; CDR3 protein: CASSQVGGWGSGANVLTF
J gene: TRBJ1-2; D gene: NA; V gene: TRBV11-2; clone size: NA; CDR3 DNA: TGTGCCAGCAGCTTAATCCAGTCTAGCGGCTACACCTTC; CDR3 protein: CASSLIQSSGYTF
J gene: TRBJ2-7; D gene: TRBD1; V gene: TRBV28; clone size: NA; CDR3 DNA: TGTGCCTCTTTGGGACAGGGAAGGGACGAGCAGTACTTC; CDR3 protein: CASLGQGRDEQYF
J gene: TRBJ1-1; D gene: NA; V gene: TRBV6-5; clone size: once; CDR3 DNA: TGTGCCAGCAGTTCCGGCGGTACTGAAGCTTTCTTT; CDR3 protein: CASSSGGTEAFF
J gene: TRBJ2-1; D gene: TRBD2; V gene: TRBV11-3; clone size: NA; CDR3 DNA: TGTGCCAGCAAGGAGCGGGAGAACAATGAGCAGTTCTTC; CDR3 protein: CASKERENNEQFF
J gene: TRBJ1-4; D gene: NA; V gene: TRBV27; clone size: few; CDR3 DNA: TGTGCCAGCAGTTTGTCCCCGGGTGTGGGTACAACTAATGAAAAACTGTTTTTT; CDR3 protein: CASSLSPGVGTTNEKLFF
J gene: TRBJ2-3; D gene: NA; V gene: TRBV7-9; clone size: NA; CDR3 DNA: TGTGCCAGCAGCTTAGCTCGAGGGACTAGCACAGATACGCAGTATTTT; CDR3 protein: CASSLARGTSTDTQYF
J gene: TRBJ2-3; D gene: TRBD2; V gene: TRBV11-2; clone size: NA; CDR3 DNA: TGTGCCAGCAGCCTCGGGACTAGTAGCACAGATACGCAGTATTTT; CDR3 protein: CASSLGTSSTDTQYF
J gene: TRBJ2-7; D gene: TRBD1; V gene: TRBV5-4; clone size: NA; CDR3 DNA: TGTGCCAGCAGCTCGGGACAGGGGTTGGGTGAGCAGTACTTC; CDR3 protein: CASSSGQGLGEQYF
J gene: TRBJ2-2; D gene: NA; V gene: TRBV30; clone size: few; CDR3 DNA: TGTGCCTGGGGGAGAAAGACCGGGGAGCTGTTTTTT; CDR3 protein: CAWGRKTGELFF
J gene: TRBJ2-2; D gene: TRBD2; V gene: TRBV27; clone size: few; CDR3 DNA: TGTGCCAGCAGTTGGGGCTTAGGACTAGCCCCCGGGGAGCTGTTTTTT; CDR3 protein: CASSWGLGLAPGELFF
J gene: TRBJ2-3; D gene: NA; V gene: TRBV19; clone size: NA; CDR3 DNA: TGTGCCAGTACCCCCCGGGCAGAGGGTACGCAGTATTTT; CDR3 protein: CASTPRAEGTQYF
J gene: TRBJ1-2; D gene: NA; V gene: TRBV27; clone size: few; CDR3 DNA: TGTGCCAGCAGCCCAGGACAGATCTATGGCTACACCTTC; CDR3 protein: CASSPGQIYGYTF
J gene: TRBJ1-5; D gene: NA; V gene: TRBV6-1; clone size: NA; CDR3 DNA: TGTGCCAGCAGTGATGCCGAGTTGAGCAATCAGCCCCAGCATTTT; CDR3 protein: CASSDAELSNQPQHF
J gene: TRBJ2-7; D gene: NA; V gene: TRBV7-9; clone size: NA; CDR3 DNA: TGTGCCAGCAGCCAAGAAAGGGGCCCATACTACGAGCAGTACTTC; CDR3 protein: CASSQERGPYYEQYF
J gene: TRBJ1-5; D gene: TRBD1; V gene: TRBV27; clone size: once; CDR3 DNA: TGTGCCAGCAGTATCGGACAGGGGGGGGGTCAGCCCCAGCATTTT; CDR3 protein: CASSIGQGGGQPQHF
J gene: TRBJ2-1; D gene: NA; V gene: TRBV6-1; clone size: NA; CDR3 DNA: TGTGCCAGCAGTGAGCGGACTCAAACTAATGAGCAGTTCTTC; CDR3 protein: CASSERTQTNEQFF
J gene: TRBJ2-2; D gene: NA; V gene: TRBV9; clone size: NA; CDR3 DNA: TGTGCCAGCAGCGGTCATAACACCGGGGAGCTGTTTTTT; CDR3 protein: CASSGHNTGELFF
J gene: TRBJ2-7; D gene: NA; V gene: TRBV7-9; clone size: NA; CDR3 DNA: TGTGCCAGCAGCTTCGCGCAGACAGTACCTGGGGTCTACTACGAGCAGTACTTC; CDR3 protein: CASSFAQTVPGVYYEQYF